This record looks at one T cell receptor (beta chain) sequence and its context. The antigen remains unidentified. This sample is part of a study of CD8 T cells in Susac syndrome. Overall study context: Patients with Susac syndrome who were sequenced included 5 or 6 with active disease and eight in remission.

Patients with Susac syndrome met the recently defined diagnostic criteria for definite or probable disease. Notes on the study in general: The study admitted that it had a relatively small number of individuals in its TCR sequencing and HLA analysis.

CDR3 length: 15 amino acids. Germline CDR1 and CDR2: SGDLS and YYNGEE. Trimming took off 0 bases at V and 4 bases at J, with 14 bases between the two ends. The authors reverse transcribed 0.5 to 1 ug RNA with random hexamers. TCRdb recomputed calls from the immunoSEQ multiplex PCR reads with MiXCR, one row per CDR3 protein. The table has under 250,000 distinct CDR3 sequences, about 94% seen once. The receptor comes from a human donor with Susac syndrome. This chain uses TRBV9 with TRBJ2-7; D is uncertain. The specimen sequenced was CD4+ T cells from PBMCs. CDR3 coding DNA: TGTGCCAGCAGCGTAGCTGTAGGGATTGATTACGAGCAGTACTTC. This codes for CASSVAVGIDYEQYF. The entire variable domain, with the rest obtained from reference TRBV9 and TRBJ2-7, is as follows: DSGVTQTPKHLITATGQRVTLRCSPRSGDLSVYWYQQSLDQGLQFLIQYYNGEERAKGNILERFSAQQFPDLHSELNLSSLELGDSALYFCASSVAVGIDYEQYFGPGTRLTVT.